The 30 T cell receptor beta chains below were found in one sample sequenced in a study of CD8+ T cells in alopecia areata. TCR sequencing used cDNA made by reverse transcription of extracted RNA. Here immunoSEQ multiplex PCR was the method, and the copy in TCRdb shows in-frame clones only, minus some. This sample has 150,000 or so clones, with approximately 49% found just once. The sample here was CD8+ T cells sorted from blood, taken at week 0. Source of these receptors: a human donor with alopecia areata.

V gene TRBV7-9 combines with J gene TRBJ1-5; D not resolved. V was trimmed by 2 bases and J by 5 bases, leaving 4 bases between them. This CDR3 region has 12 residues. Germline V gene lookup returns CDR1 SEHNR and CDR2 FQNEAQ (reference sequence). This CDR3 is CASSLMDQPQHF. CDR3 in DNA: TGTGCCAGCAGCTTAATGGATCAGCCCCAGCATTTT.

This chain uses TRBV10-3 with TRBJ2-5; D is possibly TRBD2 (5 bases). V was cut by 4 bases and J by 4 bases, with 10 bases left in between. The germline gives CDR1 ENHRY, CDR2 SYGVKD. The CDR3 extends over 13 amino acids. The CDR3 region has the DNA TGTGCCATCAGTGGAACTAGATCAGAGACCCAGTACTTC. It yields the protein CAISGTRSETQYF.

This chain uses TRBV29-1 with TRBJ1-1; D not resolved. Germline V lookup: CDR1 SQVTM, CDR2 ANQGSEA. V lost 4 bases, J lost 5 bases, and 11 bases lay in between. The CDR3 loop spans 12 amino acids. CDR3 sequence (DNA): TGCAGCGTTGGAGGCCGGGGTACTGAAGCTTTCTTT. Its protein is CSVGGRGTEAFF.

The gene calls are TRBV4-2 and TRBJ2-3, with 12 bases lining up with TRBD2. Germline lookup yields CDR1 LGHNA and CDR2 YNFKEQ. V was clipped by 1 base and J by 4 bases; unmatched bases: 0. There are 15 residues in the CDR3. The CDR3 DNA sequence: TGTGCCAGCAGCCAAGCTAGCGGGGGGGCAGATACGCAGTATTTT. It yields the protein CASSQASGGADTQYF.

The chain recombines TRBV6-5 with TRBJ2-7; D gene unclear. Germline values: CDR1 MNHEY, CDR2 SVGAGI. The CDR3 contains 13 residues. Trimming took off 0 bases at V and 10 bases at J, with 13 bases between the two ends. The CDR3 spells CASSYSDGDAQYF. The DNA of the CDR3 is TGTGCCAGCAGTTACTCGGACGGTGACGCTCAGTACTTC.

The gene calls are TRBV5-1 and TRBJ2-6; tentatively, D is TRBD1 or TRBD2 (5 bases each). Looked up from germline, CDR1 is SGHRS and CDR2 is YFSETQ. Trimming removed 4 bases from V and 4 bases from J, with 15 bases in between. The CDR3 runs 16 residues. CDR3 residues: CASSPEWGFGANVLTF. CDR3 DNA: TGCGCCAGCAGCCCAGAATGGGGGTTCGGGGCCAACGTCCTGACTTTC.

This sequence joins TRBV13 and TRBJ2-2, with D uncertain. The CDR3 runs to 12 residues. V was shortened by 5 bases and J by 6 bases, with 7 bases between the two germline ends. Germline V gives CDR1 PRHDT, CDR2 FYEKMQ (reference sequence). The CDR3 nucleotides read TGTGCCAGCAGCATGGTTGCCGGGGAGCTGTTTTTT. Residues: CASSMVAGELFF.

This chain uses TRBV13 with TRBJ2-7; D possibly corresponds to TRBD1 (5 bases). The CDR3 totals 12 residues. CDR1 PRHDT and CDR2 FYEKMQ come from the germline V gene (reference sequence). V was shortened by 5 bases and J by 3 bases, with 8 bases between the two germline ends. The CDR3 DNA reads TGTGCCAGCAGCCTCAGGGTCTACGAGCAGTACTTC. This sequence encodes CASSLRVYEQYF.

The CDR3 protein is CASSPIGQPQHF. As DNA, the CDR3 is TGTGCCAGCAGTCCAATTGGTCAGCCCCAGCATTTT. The chain combines TRBV27 with TRBJ1-5, with unresolved D. The V end lost 5 bases, the J end lost 6 bases, and 8 bases lay between the germline ends. The germline CDR1 and CDR2 sequences are MNHEY and SMNVEV (reference sequence). The CDR3 spans 12 residues.

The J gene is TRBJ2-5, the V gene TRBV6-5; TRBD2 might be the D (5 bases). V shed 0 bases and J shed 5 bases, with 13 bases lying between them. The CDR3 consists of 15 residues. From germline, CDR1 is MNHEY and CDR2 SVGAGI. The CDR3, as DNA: TGTGCCAGCAGTTACTCGATCATGGGAGAGGAGACCCAGTACTTC. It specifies CASSYSIMGEETQYF.

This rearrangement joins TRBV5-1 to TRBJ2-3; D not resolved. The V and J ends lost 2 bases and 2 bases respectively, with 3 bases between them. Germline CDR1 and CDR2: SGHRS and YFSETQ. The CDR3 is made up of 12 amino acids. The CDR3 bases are TGCGCCAGCAGCTTTGACACAGATACGCAGTATTTT. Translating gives CASSFDTDTQYF.

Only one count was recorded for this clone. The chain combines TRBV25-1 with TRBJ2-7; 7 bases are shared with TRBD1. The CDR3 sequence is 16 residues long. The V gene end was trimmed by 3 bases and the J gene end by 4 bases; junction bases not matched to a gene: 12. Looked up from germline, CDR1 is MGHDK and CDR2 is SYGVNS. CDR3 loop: CASSDNRGPGTYEQYF. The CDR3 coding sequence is TGTGCCAGCAGTGACAACAGGGGACCGGGAACTTACGAGCAGTACTTC.

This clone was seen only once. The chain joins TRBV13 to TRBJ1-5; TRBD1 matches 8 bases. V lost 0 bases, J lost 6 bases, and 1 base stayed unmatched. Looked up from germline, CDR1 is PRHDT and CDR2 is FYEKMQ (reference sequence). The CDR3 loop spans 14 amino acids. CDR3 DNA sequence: TGTGCCAGCAGCTTAGGGACAGGGGTTCAGCCCCAGCATTTT. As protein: CASSLGTGVQPQHF. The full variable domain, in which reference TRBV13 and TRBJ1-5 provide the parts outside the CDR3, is AAGVIQSPRHLIKEKRETATLKCYPIPRHDTVYWYQQGPGQDPQFLISFYEKMQSDKGSIPDRFSAQQFSDYHSELNMSSLELGDSALYFCASSLGTGVQPQHFGDGTRLSIL.

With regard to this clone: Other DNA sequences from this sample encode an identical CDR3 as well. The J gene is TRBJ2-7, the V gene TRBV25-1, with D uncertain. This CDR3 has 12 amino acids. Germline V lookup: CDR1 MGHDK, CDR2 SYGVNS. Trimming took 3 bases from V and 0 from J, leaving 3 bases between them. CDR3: CASSERSYEQYF. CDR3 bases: TGTGCCAGCAGTGAGCGCTCCTACGAGCAGTACTTC.

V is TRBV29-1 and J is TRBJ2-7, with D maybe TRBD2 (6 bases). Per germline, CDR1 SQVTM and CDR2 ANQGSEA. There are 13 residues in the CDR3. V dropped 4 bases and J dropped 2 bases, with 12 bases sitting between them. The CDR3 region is CSVAGTEAYEQYF. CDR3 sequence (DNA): TGCAGCGTTGCAGGGACTGAGGCCTACGAGCAGTACTTC.

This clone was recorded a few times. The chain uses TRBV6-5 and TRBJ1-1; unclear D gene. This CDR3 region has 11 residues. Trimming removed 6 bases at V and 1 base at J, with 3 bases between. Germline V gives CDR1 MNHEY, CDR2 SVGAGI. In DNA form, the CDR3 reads TGTGCCAGCAGGACGAACACTGAAGCTTTCTTT. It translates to CASRTNTEAFF.

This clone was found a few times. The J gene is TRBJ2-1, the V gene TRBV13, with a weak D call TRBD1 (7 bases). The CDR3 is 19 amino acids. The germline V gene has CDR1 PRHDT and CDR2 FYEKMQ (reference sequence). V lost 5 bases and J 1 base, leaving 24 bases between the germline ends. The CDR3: CASSTNTPRGADSYNEQFF. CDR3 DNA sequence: TGTGCCAGCAGCACCAACACCCCCAGGGGGGCCGATTCCTACAATGAGCAGTTCTTC.

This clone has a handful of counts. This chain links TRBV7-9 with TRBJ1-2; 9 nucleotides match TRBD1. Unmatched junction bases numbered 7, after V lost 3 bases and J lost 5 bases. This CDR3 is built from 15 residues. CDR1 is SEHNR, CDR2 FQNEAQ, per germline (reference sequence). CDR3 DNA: TGTGCCAGCAGCTTCCGGGACAGGGAATCTTATGGCTACACCTTC. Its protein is CASSFRDRESYGYTF. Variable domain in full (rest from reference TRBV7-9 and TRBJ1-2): DTGVSQNPRHKITKRGQNVTFRCDPISEHNRLYWYRQTLGQGPEFLTYFQNEAQLEKSRLLSDRFSAERPKGSFSTLEIQRTEQGDSAMYLCASSFRDRESYGYTFGSGTRLTVV.

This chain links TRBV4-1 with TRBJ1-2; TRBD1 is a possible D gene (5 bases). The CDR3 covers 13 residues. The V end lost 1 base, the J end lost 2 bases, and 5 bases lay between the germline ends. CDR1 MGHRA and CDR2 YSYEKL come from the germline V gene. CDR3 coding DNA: TGCGCCAGCAGCCAAGGACAGAACTATGGCTACACCTTC. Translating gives CASSQGQNYGYTF.

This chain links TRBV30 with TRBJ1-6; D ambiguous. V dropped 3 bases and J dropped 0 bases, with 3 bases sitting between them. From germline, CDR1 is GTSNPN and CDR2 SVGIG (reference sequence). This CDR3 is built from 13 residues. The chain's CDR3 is CAWRDSYNSPLHF. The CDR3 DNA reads TGTGCCTGGAGGGACTCCTATAATTCACCCCTCCACTTT.

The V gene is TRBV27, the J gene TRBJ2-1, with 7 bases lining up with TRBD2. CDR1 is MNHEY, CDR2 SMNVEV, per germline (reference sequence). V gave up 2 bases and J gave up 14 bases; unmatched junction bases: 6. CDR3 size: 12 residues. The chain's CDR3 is CASSLRGREEFF. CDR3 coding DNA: TGTGCCAGCAGTTTACGGGGGAGGGAAGAGTTCTTC.

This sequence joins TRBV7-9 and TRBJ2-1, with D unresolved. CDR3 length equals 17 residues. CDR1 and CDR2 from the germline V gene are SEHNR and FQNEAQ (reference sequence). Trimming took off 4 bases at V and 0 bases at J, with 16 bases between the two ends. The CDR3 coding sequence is TGTGCCAGCAGCTCGCCCTCCTCGGAGAGCTCCTACAATGAGCAGTTCTTC. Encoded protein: CASSSPSSESSYNEQFF.

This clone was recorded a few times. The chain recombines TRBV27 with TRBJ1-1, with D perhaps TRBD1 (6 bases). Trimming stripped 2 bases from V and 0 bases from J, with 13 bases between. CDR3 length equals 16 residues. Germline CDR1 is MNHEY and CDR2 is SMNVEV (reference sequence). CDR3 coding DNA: TGTGCCAGCAGTTTAGATGGGGGCAACATGAACACTGAAGCTTTCTTT. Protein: CASSLDGGNMNTEAFF.

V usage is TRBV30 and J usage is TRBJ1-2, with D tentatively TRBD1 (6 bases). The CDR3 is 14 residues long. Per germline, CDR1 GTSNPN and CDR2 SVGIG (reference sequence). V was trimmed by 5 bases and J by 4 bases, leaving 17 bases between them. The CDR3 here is CAWLRDNFGYGYTF. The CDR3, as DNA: TGTGCCTGGCTCCGGGACAACTTTGGCTATGGCTACACCTTC.

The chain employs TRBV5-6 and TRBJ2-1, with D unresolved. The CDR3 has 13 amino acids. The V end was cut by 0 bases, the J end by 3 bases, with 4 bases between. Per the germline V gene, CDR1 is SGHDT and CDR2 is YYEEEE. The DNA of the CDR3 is TGTGCCAGCAGCTTGGCTAACTACAATGAGCAGTTCTTC. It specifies CASSLANYNEQFF.

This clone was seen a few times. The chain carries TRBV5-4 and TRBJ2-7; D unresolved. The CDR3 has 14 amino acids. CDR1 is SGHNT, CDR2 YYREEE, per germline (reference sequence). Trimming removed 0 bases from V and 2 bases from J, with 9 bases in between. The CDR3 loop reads CASSLDRSTYEQYF. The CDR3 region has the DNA TGTGCCAGCAGCTTGGATCGCAGCACCTACGAGCAGTACTTC.

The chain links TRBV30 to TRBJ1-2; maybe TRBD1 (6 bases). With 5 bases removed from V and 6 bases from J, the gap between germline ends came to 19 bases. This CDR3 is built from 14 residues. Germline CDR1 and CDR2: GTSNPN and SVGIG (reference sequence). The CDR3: CAWGTPGRGNGYTF. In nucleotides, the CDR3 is TGTGCCTGGGGTACCCCGGGGAGGGGGAATGGCTACACCTTC.

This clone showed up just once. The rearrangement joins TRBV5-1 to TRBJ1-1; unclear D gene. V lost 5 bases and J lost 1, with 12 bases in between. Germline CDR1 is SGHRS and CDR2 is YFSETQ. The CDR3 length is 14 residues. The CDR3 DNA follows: TGCGCCAGCAGGTTCGACGGAAGGAACACTGAAGCTTTCTTT. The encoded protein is CASRFDGRNTEAFF.

The CDR3, as DNA: TGTGCCACCATTGACAGCACCGGGGAGCTGTTTTTT. Protein sequence: CATIDSTGELFF. The V and J genes are TRBV2 and TRBJ2-2; D possibly corresponds to TRBD1 (5 bases). The germline V and J ends were trimmed by 10 bases and 4 bases, with 10 bases remaining between them. The germline CDR1 and CDR2 sequences are SNHLY and FYNNEI. CDR3 size: 12 residues. Full variable domain (missing parts from reference TRBV2 and TRBJ2-2): EPEVTQTPSHQVTQMGQEVILRCVPISNHLYFYWYRQILGQKVEFLVSFYNNEISEKSEIFDDQFSVERPDGSNFTLKIRSTKLEDSAMYFCATIDSTGELFFGEGSRLTVL.

DNA of the CDR3: TGTGCCAGCAGTTTCAACACAGTGGACAATGAGCAGTTCTTC. Translation gives CASSFNTVDNEQFF. The chain has TRBV6-5 and TRBJ2-1; D is unresolved. The CDR3 covers 14 residues. Per the germline V gene, CDR1 is MNHEY and CDR2 is SVGAGI. The germline V and J ends were trimmed by 4 bases and 5 bases, with 12 bases remaining between them.